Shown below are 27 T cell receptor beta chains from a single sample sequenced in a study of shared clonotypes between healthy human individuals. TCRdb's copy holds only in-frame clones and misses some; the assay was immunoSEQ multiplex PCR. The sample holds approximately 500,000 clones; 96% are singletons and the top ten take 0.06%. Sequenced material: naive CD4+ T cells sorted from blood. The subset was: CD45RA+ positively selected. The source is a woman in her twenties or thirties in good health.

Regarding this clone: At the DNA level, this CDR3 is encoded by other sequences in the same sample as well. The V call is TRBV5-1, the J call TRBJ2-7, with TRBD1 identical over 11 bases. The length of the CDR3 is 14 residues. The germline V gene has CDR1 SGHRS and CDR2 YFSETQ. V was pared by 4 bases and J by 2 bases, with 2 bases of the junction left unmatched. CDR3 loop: CASSRGQGAYEQYF. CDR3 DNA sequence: TGCGCCAGCAGCCGGGGACAGGGGGCCTACGAGCAGTACTTC.

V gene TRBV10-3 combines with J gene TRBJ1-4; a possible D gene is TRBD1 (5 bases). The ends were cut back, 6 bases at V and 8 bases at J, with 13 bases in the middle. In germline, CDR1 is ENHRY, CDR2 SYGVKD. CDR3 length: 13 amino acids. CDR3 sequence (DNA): TGTGCCATCAGGGACAATTCGGGAGAAAAACTGTTTTTT. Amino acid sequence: CAIRDNSGEKLFF.

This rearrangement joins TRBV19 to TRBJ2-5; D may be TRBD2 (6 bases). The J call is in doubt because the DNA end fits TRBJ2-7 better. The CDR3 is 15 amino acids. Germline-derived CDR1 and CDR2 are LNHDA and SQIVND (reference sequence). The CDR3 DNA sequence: TGTGCCAGTAGTAATAGCGGAGGGCCGCGAAACGAGCAGTACTTC. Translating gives CASSNSGGPRNEQYF.

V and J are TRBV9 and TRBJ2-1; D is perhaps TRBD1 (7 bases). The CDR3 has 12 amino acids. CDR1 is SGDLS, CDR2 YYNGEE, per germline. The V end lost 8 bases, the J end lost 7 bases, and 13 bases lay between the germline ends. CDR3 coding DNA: TGTGCCAGGACAGGGACTTCTAATGAGCAGTTCTTC. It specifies CARTGTSNEQFF.

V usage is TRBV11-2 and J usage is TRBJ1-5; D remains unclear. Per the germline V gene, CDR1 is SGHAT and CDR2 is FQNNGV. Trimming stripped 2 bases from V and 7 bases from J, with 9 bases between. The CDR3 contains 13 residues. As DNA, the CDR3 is TGTGCCAGCAGCTTAAGTTCTGAACAGCCCCAGCATTTT. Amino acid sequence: CASSLSSEQPQHF.

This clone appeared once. The CDR3 is CASSLGSVGYGYTF. In DNA form, the CDR3 reads TGCGCCAGCAGCTTGGGCAGTGTAGGGTATGGCTACACCTTC. The chain uses TRBV5-1 and TRBJ1-2; D gene uncertain. The V gene lost 0 bases and the J gene lost 5 bases, with 11 bases spanning the gap. CDR3 length equals 14 residues. Germline CDR1 is SGHRS and CDR2 is YFSETQ.

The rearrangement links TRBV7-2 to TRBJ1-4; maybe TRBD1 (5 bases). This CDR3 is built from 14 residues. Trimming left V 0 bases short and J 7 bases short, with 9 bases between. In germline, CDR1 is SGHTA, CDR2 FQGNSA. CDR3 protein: CASSLAGGAEKLFF. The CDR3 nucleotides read TGTGCCAGCAGCTTAGCCGGGGGAGCTGAAAAACTGTTTTTT. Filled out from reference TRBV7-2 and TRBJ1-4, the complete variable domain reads GAGVSQSPSNKVTEKGKDVELRCDPISGHTALYWYRQSLGQGLEFLIYFQGNSAPDKSGLPSDRFSAERTGGSVSTLTIQRTQQEDSAVYLCASSLAGGAEKLFFGSGTQLSVL.

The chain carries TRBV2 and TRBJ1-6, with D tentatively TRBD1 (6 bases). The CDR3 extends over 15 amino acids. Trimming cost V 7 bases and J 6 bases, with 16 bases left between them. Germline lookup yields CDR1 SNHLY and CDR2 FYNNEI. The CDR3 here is CASKLEQGGNSPLHF. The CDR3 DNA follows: TGTGCCAGCAAGTTGGAACAGGGTGGTAATTCACCCCTCCACTTT. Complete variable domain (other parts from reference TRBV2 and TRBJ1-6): EPEVTQTPSHQVTQMGQEVILRCVPISNHLYFYWYRQILGQKVEFLVSFYNNEISEKSEIFDDQFSVERPDGSNFTLKIRSTKLEDSAMYFCASKLEQGGNSPLHFGNGTRLTVT.

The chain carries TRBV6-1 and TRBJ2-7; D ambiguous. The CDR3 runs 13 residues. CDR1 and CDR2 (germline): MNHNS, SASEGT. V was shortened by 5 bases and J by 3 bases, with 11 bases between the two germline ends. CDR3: CASSPPPHYEQYF. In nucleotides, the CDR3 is TGTGCCAGCAGTCCGCCCCCCCACTACGAGCAGTACTTC.

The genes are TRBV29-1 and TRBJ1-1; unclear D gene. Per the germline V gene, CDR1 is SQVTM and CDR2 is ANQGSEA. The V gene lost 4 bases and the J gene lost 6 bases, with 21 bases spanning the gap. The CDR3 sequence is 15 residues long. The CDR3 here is CSVGFPGVTSAEAFF. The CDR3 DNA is TGCAGCGTTGGCTTCCCTGGGGTTACCTCCGCTGAAGCTTTCTTT.

CDR3 protein: CASSPIIDSRREFF. As DNA, the CDR3 is TGTGCCAGCAGTCCAATAATTGACTCACGTCGGGAGTTCTTC. The rearrangement uses TRBV2 and TRBJ2-1; no reliable D call. The germline V gene encodes CDR1 SNHLY and CDR2 FYNNEI. The ends were cut back, 5 bases at V and 14 bases at J, with 22 bases in the middle. The length of the CDR3 is 14 residues.

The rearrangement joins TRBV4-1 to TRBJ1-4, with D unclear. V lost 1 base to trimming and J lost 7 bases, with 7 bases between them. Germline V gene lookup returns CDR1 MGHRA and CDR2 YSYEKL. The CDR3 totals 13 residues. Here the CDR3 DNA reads TGCGCCAGCAGCCAAGCCCAGGTTGAAAAACTGTTTTTT. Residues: CASSQAQVEKLFF.

As DNA, the CDR3 is TGTGCCAGCAGCGCGGGACTCTGGGGTGAAAAACTGTTTTTT. Residues: CASSAGLWGEKLFF. The V and J genes are TRBV9 and TRBJ1-4; D may be TRBD1 (5 bases). CDR1 and CDR2 (germline): SGDLS, YYNGEE. This CDR3 is 14 amino acids long. Trimming left V 3 bases short and J 7 bases short, with 13 bases between.

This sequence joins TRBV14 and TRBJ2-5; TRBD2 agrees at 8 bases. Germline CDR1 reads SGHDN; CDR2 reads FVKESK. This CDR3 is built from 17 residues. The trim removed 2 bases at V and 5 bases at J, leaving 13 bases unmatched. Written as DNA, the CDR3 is TGTGCCAGCAGCCAAACTCTGGCTAGCGGGTTGGCGGAGACCCAGTACTTC. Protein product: CASSQTLASGLAETQYF.

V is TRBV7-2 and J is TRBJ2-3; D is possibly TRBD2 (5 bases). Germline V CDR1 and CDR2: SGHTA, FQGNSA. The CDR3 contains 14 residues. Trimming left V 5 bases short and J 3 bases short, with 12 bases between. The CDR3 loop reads CASSPGLITDTQYF. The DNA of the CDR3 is TGTGCCAGCAGCCCTGGACTGATAACAGATACGCAGTATTTT.

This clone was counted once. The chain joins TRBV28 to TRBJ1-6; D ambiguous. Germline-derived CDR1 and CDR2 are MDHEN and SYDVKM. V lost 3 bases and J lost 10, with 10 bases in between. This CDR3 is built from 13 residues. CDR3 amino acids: CASSFIRVSPLHF. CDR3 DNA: TGTGCCAGCAGTTTTATCCGGGTATCACCCCTCCACTTT.

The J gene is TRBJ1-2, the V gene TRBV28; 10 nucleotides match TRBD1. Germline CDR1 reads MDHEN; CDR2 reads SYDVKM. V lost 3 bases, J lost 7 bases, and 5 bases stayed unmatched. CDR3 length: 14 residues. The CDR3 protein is CASSFGTGAGGYTF. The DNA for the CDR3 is TGTGCCAGCAGTTTTGGGACAGGGGCAGGTGGCTACACCTTC.

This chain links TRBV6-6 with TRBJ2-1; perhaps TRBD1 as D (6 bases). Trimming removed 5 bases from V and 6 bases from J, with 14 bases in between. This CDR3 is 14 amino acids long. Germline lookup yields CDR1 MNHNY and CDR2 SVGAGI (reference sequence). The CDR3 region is CASSNRVGGNEQFF. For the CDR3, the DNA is TGTGCCAGCAGTAACAGGGTAGGGGGCAATGAGCAGTTCTTC.

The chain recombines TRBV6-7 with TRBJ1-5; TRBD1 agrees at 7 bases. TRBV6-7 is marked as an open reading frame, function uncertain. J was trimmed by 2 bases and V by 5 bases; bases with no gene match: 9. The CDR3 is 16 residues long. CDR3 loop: CASSDRALRGNQPQHF. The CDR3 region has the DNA TGTGCCAGCAGTGACAGGGCCCTGCGGGGCAATCAGCCCCAGCATTTT.

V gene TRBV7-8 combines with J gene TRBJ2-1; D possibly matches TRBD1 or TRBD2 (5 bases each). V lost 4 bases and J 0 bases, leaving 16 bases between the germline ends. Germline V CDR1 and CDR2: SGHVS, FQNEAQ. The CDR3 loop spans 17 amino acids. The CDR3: CASSSTGTSISYNEQFF. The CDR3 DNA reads TGTGCCAGCAGCTCAACCGGGACCTCCATCTCCTACAATGAGCAGTTCTTC.

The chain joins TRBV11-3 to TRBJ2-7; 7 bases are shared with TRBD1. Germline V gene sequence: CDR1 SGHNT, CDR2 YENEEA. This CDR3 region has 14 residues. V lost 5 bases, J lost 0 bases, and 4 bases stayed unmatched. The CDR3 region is CASSRRDSSYEQYF. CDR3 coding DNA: TGTGCCAGCAGCCGACGGGACAGCTCCTACGAGCAGTACTTC.

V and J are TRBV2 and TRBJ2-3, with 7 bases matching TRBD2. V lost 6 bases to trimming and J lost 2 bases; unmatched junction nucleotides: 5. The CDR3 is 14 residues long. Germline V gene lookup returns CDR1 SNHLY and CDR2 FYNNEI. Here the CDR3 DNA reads TGTGCCAGCAGACTAGCGCTACACACAGATACGCAGTATTTT. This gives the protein CASRLALHTDTQYF.

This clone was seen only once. The CDR3 region has the DNA TGTGCCATCAACGGGCGGGCTACTCTTAACTATGGCTACACCTTC. It is translated as CAINGRATLNYGYTF. This rearrangement joins TRBV28 to TRBJ1-2; D is ambiguous. Trimming took 10 bases from V and 1 from J, leaving 19 bases between them. From germline, CDR1 is MDHEN and CDR2 SYDVKM. The CDR3 length is 15 residues.

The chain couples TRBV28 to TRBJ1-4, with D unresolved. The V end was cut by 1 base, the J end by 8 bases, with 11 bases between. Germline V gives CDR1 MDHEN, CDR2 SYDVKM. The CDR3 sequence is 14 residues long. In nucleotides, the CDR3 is TGTGCCAGCAGTTTATACCAGGTTTGCGAAAAACTGTTTTTT. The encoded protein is CASSLYQVCEKLFF.

CDR3 amino acids: CASSPGTERNIQYF. The CDR3 DNA sequence: TGTGCCAGCTCACCAGGGACCGAAAGAAACATTCAGTACTTC. This chain uses TRBV18 with TRBJ2-4; D tentatively fits TRBD1 or TRBD2 (5 bases each). The CDR3 is made up of 14 amino acids. V gave up 2 bases and J gave up 6 bases, with 11 bases separating them. Germline CDR1 reads KGHSH; CDR2 reads LQKENI.

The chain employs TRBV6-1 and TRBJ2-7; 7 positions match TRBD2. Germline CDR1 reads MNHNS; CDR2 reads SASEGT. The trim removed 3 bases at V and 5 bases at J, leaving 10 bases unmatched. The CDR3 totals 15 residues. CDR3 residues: CASSDSGLPAHEQYF. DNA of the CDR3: TGTGCCAGCAGTGATTCGGGACTACCGGCCCACGAGCAGTACTTC.

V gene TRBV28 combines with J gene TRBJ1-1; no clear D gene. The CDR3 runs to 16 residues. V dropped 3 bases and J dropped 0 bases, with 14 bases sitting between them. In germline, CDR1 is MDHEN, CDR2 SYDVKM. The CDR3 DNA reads TGTGCCAGCAGTTTTGCAGCAGCGCCGATGAACACTGAAGCTTTCTTT. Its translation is CASSFAAAPMNTEAFF.